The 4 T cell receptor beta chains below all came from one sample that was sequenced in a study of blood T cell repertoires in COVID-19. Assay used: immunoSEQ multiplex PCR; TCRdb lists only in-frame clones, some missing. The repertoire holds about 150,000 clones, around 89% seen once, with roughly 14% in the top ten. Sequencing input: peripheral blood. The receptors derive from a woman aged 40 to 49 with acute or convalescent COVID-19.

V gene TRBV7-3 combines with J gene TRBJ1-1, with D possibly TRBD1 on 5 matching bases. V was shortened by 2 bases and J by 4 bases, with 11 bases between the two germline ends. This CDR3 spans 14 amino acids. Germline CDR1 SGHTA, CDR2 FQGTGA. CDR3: CASSLWAQGTEAFF. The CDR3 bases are TGTGCCAGCAGCTTATGGGCGCAGGGCACTGAAGCTTTCTTT. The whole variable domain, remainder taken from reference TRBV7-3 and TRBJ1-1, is GAGVSQTPSNKVTEKGKYVELRCDPISGHTALYWYRQSLGQGPEFLIYFQGTGAADDSGLPNDRFFAVRPEGSVSTLKIQRTERGDSAVYLCASSLWAQGTEAFFGQGTRLTVV.

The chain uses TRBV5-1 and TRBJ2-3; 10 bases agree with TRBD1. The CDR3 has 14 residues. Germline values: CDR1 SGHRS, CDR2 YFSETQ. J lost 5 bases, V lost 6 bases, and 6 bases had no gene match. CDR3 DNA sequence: TGCGCCAGCACCCGGACAGGGGGAAGAGATACGCAGTATTTT. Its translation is CASTRTGGRDTQYF.

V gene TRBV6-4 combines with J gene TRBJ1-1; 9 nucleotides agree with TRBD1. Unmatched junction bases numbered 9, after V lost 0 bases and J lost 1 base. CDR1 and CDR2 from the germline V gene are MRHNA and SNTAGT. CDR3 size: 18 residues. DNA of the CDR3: TGTGCCAGCAGTGACTCATCTCGACAGGGGGAAACGAACACTGAAGCTTTCTTT. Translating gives CASSDSSRQGETNTEAFF.

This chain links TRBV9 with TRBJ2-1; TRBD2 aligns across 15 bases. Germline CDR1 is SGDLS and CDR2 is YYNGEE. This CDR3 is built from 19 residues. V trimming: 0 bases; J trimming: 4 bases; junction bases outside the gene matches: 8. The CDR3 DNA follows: TGTGCCAGCAGCGTAGGGACTAGCGGGAGGGCCGGGAAGTACAATGAGCAGTTCTTC. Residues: CASSVGTSGRAGKYNEQFF.